The clone carrying this T cell receptor (beta chain) appeared many times. Its antigen is not identified. Amplified TCR beta CDR3 regions came from RNA transcripts. An initial round of RT-PCR targeting the TCR CDR3 relied on the HTBI primer set. TCRdb re-derived calls from the multiplex PCR reads in MiXCR, one entry per CDR3 protein. The profile covers around 520,000 distinct CDR3 sequences, with around 15% appearing a single time and roughly 13% taken by the ten largest. The sample originates from a study of T cells in Graves' hyperthyroidism and ophthalmopathy. Study details: Peripheral blood was collected at initial diagnosis, before any treatment. Overall study findings and caveats: Most thyroid clonotypes expanded above 0.001 were also detected in blood.

Diagnosis relied on clinical symptoms, serum thyroxine and TRAb, thyroid ultrasound and orbital computed tomography. Germline-derived CDR1 and CDR2 are MNHNS and SASEGT. CDR3 length equals 15 residues. V lost 6 bases, J lost 8 bases, and 14 bases stayed unmatched. The receptor's source is a woman aged 40 to 50 with Graves' hyperthyroidism. Sequencing was carried out using blood. The rearrangement links TRBV6-1 to TRBJ1-1; TRBD1 matches 8 bases. CDR3: CASSPGGSGKEEAFF. CDR3 DNA: TGTGCCAGCAGCCCAGGGGGCTCTGGGAAAGAGGAAGCTTTCTTT.